The T cell receptor beta chain described here comes from a study of PD-L1 blockade in urothelial cancer. Study-wide context: Dosed intravenously at 1,200 mg every 3 weeks, atezolizumab was initiated by patients in the mid-2010s. Regarding the study as a whole: Pretreatment TCR clonality in blood under the median foretold superior survival.

Noted time point: pretreatment peripheral blood. Disease in patients was locally advanced or metastatic urothelial carcinoma. Sequencing was performed with immunoSEQ multiplex PCR; in TCRdb, only in-frame clones are kept and a portion is missing. This repertoire shows tens of thousands of clones, roughly 84% found once; its top ten account for about a tenth. About this clone itself: Its antigen is still unknown.

The receptor was isolated from a woman in her seventies with urothelial cancer. The material sequenced was PBMCs, taken around atezolizumab (anti-PD-L1) treatment.

The CDR3 reads CASSPGLTENTEAFF. In DNA form, the CDR3 reads TGTGCCAGCAGCCCAGGGCTCACGGAGAACACTGAAGCTTTCTTT. The J gene is TRBJ1-1, the V gene TRBV7-9; possibly TRBD1 for D (5 bases). The CDR3 is made up of 15 amino acids. V lost 5 bases and J lost 1, with 14 bases in between. Germline V gene sequence: CDR1 SEHNR, CDR2 FQNEAQ (reference sequence).